This TCR beta chain was obtained from a study of T cells in Graves' hyperthyroidism and ophthalmopathy (dated 2019 in TCRdb). Describing the broader study: Peripheral blood samples were taken at initial diagnosis, before any treatment was given. TCR V-J signatures able to tell the groups apart were searched for in a discovery cohort of 100 patients, of whom over 40 had Graves' ophthalmopathy and some 60 had stable Graves' hyperthyroidism. Prospective prediction of ophthalmopathy was tested in an independent validation cohort of about 19 hyperthyroidism patients and 17 patients who later progressed to ophthalmopathy. For training and testing, the roughly 97 patients in the discovery cohort were randomly divided in a 7:3 ratio. The study also compared thyroid tissue and blood T-cell repertoires from about six Graves' hyperthyroidism patients. After sampling, hyperthyroidism patients received methimazole starting at 30 mg daily, and ophthalmopathy patients received high-dose intravenous methylprednisolone. According to the paper, TCR Vbeta CDR3 sequencing was carried out on 135 peripheral blood samples, which came from under 50 ophthalmopathy, under 85 hyperthyroidism and roughly 17 progressor patients.

Compared with germline, V lacks 5 bases and J lacks 2 bases; bases without a gene match: 9. The germline V gene sets CDR1 to SGHDT and CDR2 to YYEEEE. Counted from cysteine to phenylalanine, this CDR3 has 16 amino acids. Only the CDR3 portion is preserved as DNA: 48 bases, with reading frame beginning at the first base. Graves' hyperthyroidism was defined as stable when no progression to ophthalmopathy occurred over 18 months of follow-up. Hyperthyroidism patients were newly diagnosed, with disease duration under 2 months, and aged 18 to 65 years. Exclusion was applied to patients with uncontrolled infections, other autoimmune diseases, pregnancy or lactation. Clinical symptoms, serum thyroxine and TRAb, thyroid ultrasound, and orbital computed tomography formed the basis for the diagnoses. Ficoll-Paque density gradient centrifugation was used to isolate PBMCs from about 10 ml of fresh peripheral blood. Trizol reagent was used to extract total RNA, and RNA quality was then checked on an Agilent 2100 Bioanalyzer.

There are a few counts of this clonotype. There is no known antigen for this receptor. No base qualities exist here, and no much larger clone lies one base off it. The TCR beta CDR3 regions were amplified from the RNA transcripts. For the first round of RT-PCR on the TCR CDR3, the HTBI primer set was used together with the Qiagen OneStep RT-PCR kit. The libraries were constructed in a second round of multiplex PCR and then size-selected and purified. The libraries were sequenced on an Illumina HiSeq2000 using paired-end 100 bp reads. The original pipeline was this. SOAPnuke was used to process the raw data, with reads discarded if the reads contained adapters or uncalled bases, had a mean Phred below 15, or lacked an exact constant-primer or identifier match. High-quality paired reads were merged with COPE v1.2.5, and unique nucleotide sequences were defined as clonotypes. Clonotypes were aligned to IMGT TRBV, TRBD and TRBJ reference segments using MiTCR v1.1. Analysis was restricted to V-J combinations with a frequency above 0.0001, which covered 99% to 99.2% of repertoires. A TCS score was defined as the ratio between F50 (clonal expansion) and ExV (chaos), using BLOSUM62-based TCRdist between CDR3 peptides within each V-J. Welch's t-statistics and random forest reduced around 550 V-J features to around 14, which were used in a naive Bayes classifier (R e1071). Through fastp at Q25 and MiXCR, TCRdb rebuilt clones from the public reads, retaining in-frame beta chains. Rows are unified per CDR3 protein, each entry keeping the most common DNA and genes. V and J calls and clone size were set by TCRdb, not the authors. In all, the sample holds approximately 640,000 distinct CDR3 sequences, and approximately 15% of those were seen once. The ten largest clones capture roughly a sixth of the sample.

On the study overall, not on this receptor specifically: A model built on a 13 V-J signature distinguished ophthalmopathy from stable hyperthyroidism, reaching over 85% sensitivity and around 81% specificity in cross-validation and 80%/75% in testing. In validation, progression to ophthalmopathy was predicted by the model with about 70% sensitivity and roughly 76% specificity, a median of approximately 7.1 months before onset. Most expanded thyroid clonotypes (frequency above 0.001) were also found in blood, which suggests that blood repertoires may mirror thyroid immune responses. Sample size was not statistically predetermined, and blinding of investigators to group allocation was not performed.

The rearrangement joined TRBV5-6 to TRBJ2-2; 7 middle bases align to TRBD1. The sequence came from a man aged 50 to 59 with Graves' hyperthyroidism. Input material: blood. The DNA sequence reads TGTGCCAGCAGGGACGCCGGGACAGCTAACACCGGGGAGCTGTTTTTT. It specifies CASRDAGTANTGELFF.